The 11 T cell receptor beta chains given below trace back to one sample, sequenced in a study of blood T cells in healthy people across ages. A second about 7 to 12 cycle PCR used barcoded and J-beta primers. MiXCR was run by TCRdb on the 5' RACE reads, yielding one entry per CDR3 protein. The data show approximately 780,000 distinct CDR3 sequences, with 25% to 30% seen just once and about 3% held by the top ten. Another study also made use of these data, one on T cells of mothers and their children.

Material for sequencing was blood. The origin of the receptors is a boy aged 5-17 years in good health.

This rearrangement joins TRBV28 to TRBJ2-7; the match to TRBD1 covers 10 bases. The CDR3 has 16 amino acids. The germline V gene has CDR1 MDHEN and CDR2 SYDVKM. V was pared by 3 bases and J by 4 bases, with 9 bases of the junction left unmatched. CDR3 loop: CASSFNQWGQGYEQYF. The CDR3, as DNA: TGTGCCAGCAGTTTTAATCAATGGGGACAGGGGTACGAGCAGTACTTC.

The chain links TRBV5-1 to TRBJ2-3; perhaps D is TRBD1 or TRBD2 (5 bases each). Deletions cut 4 bases from V and 3 bases from J, with 15 bases between. Germline V gene data show CDR1 as SGHRS and CDR2 as YFSETQ. CDR3 length equals 15 residues. CDR3 DNA: TGCGCCAGCAGCCCCGGAGGCAGGGTAACAGATACGCAGTATTTT. It codes for CASSPGGRVTDTQYF. Drawing the rest from reference TRBV5-1 and TRBJ2-3, the complete variable domain is KAGVTQTPRYLIKTRGQQVTLSCSPISGHRSVSWYQQTPGQGLQFLFEYFSETQRNKGNFPGRFSGRQFSNSRSEMNVSTLELGDSALYLCASSPGGRVTDTQYFGPGTRLTVL.

The rearrangement links TRBV29-1 to TRBJ2-1; D gene unclear. Trimming cost V 2 bases and J 0 bases, with 8 bases left between them. Germline loops: CDR1 SQVTM, CDR2 ANQGSEA. The CDR3 is made up of 14 amino acids. The CDR3 region has the DNA TGCAGCGTTGAAATTTCAAGCTCCTACAATGAGCAGTTCTTC. It specifies CSVEISSSYNEQFF.

The chain uses TRBV20-1 and TRBJ2-7, with a tentative D call TRBD1 (6 bases). The germline V and J ends were trimmed by 0 bases and 6 bases, with 15 bases remaining between them. The germline CDR1 and CDR2 sequences are DFQATT and SNEGSKA (reference sequence). The CDR3 is 14 amino acids. The CDR3 reads CSARDRAGVREQYF. CDR3 sequence (DNA): TGCAGTGCTAGAGATAGGGCAGGGGTGCGCGAGCAGTACTTC.

This clonotype has just a few counts. This chain uses TRBV27 with TRBJ2-5; D gene ambiguous. The J call is uncertain, as TRBJ2-7 better fits the DNA end. Germline CDR1 and CDR2: MNHEY and SMNVEV (reference sequence). This CDR3 spans 15 amino acids. CDR3 amino acids: CASSFLRRSSYEQYF. CDR3 in DNA: TGTGCCAGCAGTTTCCTCCGCAGAAGCTCCTACGAGCAGTACTTC.

This clonotype has only a few counts. DNA for the CDR3: TGTGCCAGCAGGGCCAGGTCGGACCCCTCTAACTATGGCTACACCTTC. It is translated as CASRARSDPSNYGYTF. The chain carries TRBV6-1 and TRBJ1-2; D is unclear. Germline assignment: CDR1 MNHNS and CDR2 SASEGT. V lost 6 bases and J 0 bases, leaving 17 bases between the germline ends. The CDR3 covers 16 residues.

This clonotype has a count of ten or more. The chain uses TRBV7-2 and TRBJ2-1; a possible D gene is TRBD1 (6 bases). V lost 5 bases and J lost 7, with 9 bases in between. The CDR3 is 12 amino acids. Germline values: CDR1 SGHTA, CDR2 FQGNSA. CDR3 loop: CASSLTGNEQFF. The DNA of the CDR3 is TGTGCCAGCAGCCTTACAGGGAATGAGCAGTTCTTC.

The sample holds a few counts of this clonotype. The CDR3 sequence: CASSERSGGVGELFF. CDR3 in DNA: TGCGCCAGCTCGGAAAGGAGCGGGGGAGTCGGGGAGCTGTTTTTT. This chain connects TRBV5-1 to TRBJ2-2; TRBD2 matches 8 bases. The V gene's germline CDR1 is SGHRS and CDR2 YFSETQ. The trim removed 7 bases at V and 7 bases at J, leaving 12 bases unmatched. The CDR3 loop spans 15 amino acids.

This CDR3 is CASSTQGIGNTIYF. CDR3 nucleotide sequence: TGTGCCAGCTCGACACAGGGTATCGGAAACACCATATATTTT. This sequence joins TRBV12-3 or TRBV12-4 and TRBJ1-3, with D perhaps TRBD1 (6 bases). There are 14 residues in the CDR3. V was shortened by 8 bases and J by 4 bases, with 15 bases between the two germline ends.

Only a few counts were recorded for this clonotype. V gene TRBV5-1 combines with J gene TRBJ1-6, with D uncertain. Trimming pared 4 bases from V and 7 bases from J, leaving 12 bases between. This CDR3 comprises 14 residues. Germline CDR1 is SGHRS and CDR2 is YFSETQ. CDR3 nucleotides: TGCGCCAGCAGCACAGACACCCGCAATTCACCCCTCCACTTT. Residues: CASSTDTRNSPLHF.

The genes are TRBV5-1 and TRBJ2-4, with D possibly TRBD2 on 6 matching bases. The germline V gene has CDR1 SGHRS and CDR2 YFSETQ. Trimming stripped 2 bases from V and 0 bases from J, with 15 bases between. The CDR3 contains 17 residues. The DNA of the CDR3 is TGCGCCAGCAGCTTAGAGTCCGGGACTTTAGCCAAAAACATTCAGTACTTC. It is translated as CASSLESGTLAKNIQYF.